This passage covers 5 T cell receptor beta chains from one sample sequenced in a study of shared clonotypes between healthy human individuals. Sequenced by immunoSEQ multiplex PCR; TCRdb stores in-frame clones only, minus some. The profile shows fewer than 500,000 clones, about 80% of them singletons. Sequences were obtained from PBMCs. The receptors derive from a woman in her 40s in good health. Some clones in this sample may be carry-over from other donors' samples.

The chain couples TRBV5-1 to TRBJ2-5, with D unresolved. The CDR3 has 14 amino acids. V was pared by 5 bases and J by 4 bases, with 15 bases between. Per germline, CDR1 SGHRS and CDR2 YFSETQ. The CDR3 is CASRIELGLETQYF. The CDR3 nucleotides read TGCGCCAGCAGGATTGAGTTGGGATTAGAGACCCAGTACTTC.

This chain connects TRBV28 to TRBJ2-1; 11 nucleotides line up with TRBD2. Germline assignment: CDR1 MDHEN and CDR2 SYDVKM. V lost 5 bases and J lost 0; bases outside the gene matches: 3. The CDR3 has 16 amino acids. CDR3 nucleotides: TGTGCCAGCAGTGGAGGGACTAGCGGCTCCTACAATGAGCAGTTCTTC. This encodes CASSGGTSGSYNEQFF.

This CDR3 is CASSFRGRKGYTF. The CDR3 nucleotides are TGTGCCAGCAGTTTCCGGGGGCGAAAGGGCTACACCTTC. The V call is TRBV27, the J call TRBJ1-2, with TRBD1 as a possible D gene (6 bases). The germline V gene encodes CDR1 MNHEY and CDR2 SMNVEV (reference sequence). V dropped 3 bases and J dropped 8 bases, with 13 bases sitting between them. This CDR3 is 13 amino acids long.

In DNA form, the CDR3 reads TGTGCCAGCAGAACGACAGGGGGACACTCACAAGAGACCCAGTACTTC. This gives the protein CASRTTGGHSQETQYF. The rearrangement uses TRBV7-3 and TRBJ2-5; TRBD1 aligns across 9 bases. The length of the CDR3 is 16 residues. V was pared by 6 bases and J by 2 bases, with 10 bases of the junction left unmatched. Germline V gene lookup returns CDR1 SGHTA and CDR2 FQGTGA.

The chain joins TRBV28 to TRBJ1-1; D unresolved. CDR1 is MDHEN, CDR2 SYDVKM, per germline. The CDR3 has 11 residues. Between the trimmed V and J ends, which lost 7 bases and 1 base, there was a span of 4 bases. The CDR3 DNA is TGTGCCAGCATCCAGAACACTGAAGCTTTCTTT. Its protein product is CASIQNTEAFF.